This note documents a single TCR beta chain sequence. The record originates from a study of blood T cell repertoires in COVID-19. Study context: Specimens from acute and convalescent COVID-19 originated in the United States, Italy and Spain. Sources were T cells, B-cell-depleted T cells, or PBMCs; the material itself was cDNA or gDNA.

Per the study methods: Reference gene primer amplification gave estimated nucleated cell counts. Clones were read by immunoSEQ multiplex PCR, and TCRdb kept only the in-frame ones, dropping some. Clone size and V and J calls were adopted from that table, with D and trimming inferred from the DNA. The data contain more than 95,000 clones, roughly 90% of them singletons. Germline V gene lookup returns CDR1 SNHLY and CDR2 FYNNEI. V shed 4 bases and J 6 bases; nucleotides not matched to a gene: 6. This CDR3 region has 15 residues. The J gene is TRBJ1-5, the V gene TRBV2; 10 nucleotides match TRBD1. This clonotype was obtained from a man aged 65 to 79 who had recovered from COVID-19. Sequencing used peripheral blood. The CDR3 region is CASSVAGTGVQPQHF. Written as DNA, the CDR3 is TGTGCCAGCAGTGTCGCGGGGACAGGGGTTCAGCCCCAGCATTTT.